The present entry profiles one T cell receptor beta chain with its context. Its target is unknown. The sample originates from a study of CD8+CD57+ T cells in acquired aplastic anemia. Looking at the study overall: Sorted CD4+ and CD8+ cell DNA averaged roughly 3 ug.

This CDR3 contains 14 residues. Germline CDR1 ENHRY, CDR2 SYGVKD. V lost 5 bases and J lost 5, with 15 bases in between. Genomic DNA acted as the template from which TCR beta VDJ combination and CDR3 sequence profiling were carried out. TCRdb reprocessed the reads with MiXCR, giving one entry per CDR3 protein. The table records some 180,000 distinct CDR3 sequences, around 50% of them present only once. Patients chosen for sequencing had shown CD8+CD57+ cell expansion by flow cytometry. The study, taken as a whole, reports: There were fewer than 35 CD8+ CDR3 sequences that occurred in both patients and controls.

The sequenced sample consisted of sorted CD4+, CD8+, or CD8+CD57+ T cells (not recorded which) from PBMCs. V gene TRBV10-3 combines with J gene TRBJ2-5; D may correspond to TRBD1 or TRBD2 (6 bases each). This clonotype was obtained from a human donor with aplastic anemia. The CDR3 here is CAISTGGQGETQYF. The CDR3, as DNA: TGTGCCATCAGTACCGGGGGCCAGGGGGAGACCCAGTACTTC.